The present entry profiles one T cell receptor (beta chain) with its context. The antigen remains unidentified. PCR was performed using 60 Vbeta and 13 Jbeta primers. Profiling relied on immunoSEQ multiplex PCR, and the TCRdb table lists in-frame clones only, not all of them. This table holds about 160,000 clones, roughly 78% found once. These data come from a study of cytomegalovirus exposure and HLA in healthy donors. Study findings and constraints: For most TCR beta V segments, an earlier analysis put the productive rate at about 87% or about 30% of the time. For most TCR sequences rarity was the rule, although some public TCRs occurred in many donors. There were fewer than 200 TCR beta chains listed as cytomegalovirus-associated. Per a later analysis, 18,000 or so TCR beta sequences showed association with HLA alleles at 0.05 false discovery rate.

Germline CDR1 is SGHRS and CDR2 is YFSETQ. The CDR3 sequence is 16 residues long. V gave up 0 bases and J gave up 7 bases; unmatched junction bases: 5. This TCR derives from a man aged 40-50 years in good health and CMV-seronegative. V and J are TRBV5-1 and TRBJ2-2; 11 bases fit TRBD2. The sequencing input was PBMCs. Here the CDR3 reads CASSLVLAGVVGELFF. The CDR3 DNA reads TGCGCCAGCAGCTTGGTACTAGCGGGAGTTGTCGGGGAGCTGTTTTTT.